What follows describes a single T cell receptor beta chain. Antigen specificity is unknown. Trimming pared 3 bases from V and 7 bases from J, leaving 19 bases between. CDR3 length: 14 amino acids. CDR1 is DFQATT and CDR2 is SNEGSKA in the germline V gene (reference sequence). The use of a sample-barcoded 5' primer and a J-beta primer mix characterized a second PCR of roughly 7 to 12 cycles. Using its own MiXCR run on the 5' RACE reads, TCRdb lists one record per CDR3 protein. In the table there are around 800,000 distinct CDR3 sequences, 53% of which are singletons. This entry belongs to a study of blood T cells in healthy people across ages. The study's findings and limits: CMV status of donors was not determined, possibly confounding expanded clonotype changes.

The study isolated at least 6.5 million PBMCs from each sample. The clonotype was recovered from an elderly man in good health. The genes are TRBV20-1 and TRBJ2-7; D possibly corresponds to TRBD2 (6 bases). The sample consisted of blood. The CDR3 spells CSARTSGVWNEQYF. In DNA, the CDR3 is TGCAGTGCTAGGACGTCGGGAGTATGGAATGAGCAGTACTTC.